This passage covers 4 T cell receptor beta chains from one sample sequenced in a study of vaccination and CD4 T cells after COVID-19. Antigens for these TCRs are unknown. The assay that was used to sequence DNA from cultured CD4+ T cells was the Oncomine TCR Beta short-read assay. TCRdb passed the PCR reads through MiXCR, listing each CDR3 protein once. The sample shows 20,000 to 25,000 distinct CDR3 sequences, around 30% of them seen only once. Time point meaning: late sampling 161 to 241 days after vaccination in three convalescent patients. Treatment noted: roughly 10-day PBMC culture with coronavirus spike peptide pools or control peptides (ViraFEST assay). The sample consisted of CD4+ T cells from blood, cultured in vitro, taken about 7 months after SARS-CoV-2 vaccination. These TCRs come from a human donor who had recovered from COVID-19.

Only a few counts were recorded for this clonotype. This rearrangement joins TRBV20-1 to TRBJ1-5; tentative D call: TRBD1 (5 bases). V was clipped by 3 bases and J by 3 bases, with 12 bases between them. The CDR3 covers 14 residues. The germline V gene encodes CDR1 DFQATT and CDR2 SNEGSKA (reference sequence). Here the CDR3 reads CSASGQGDNQPQHF. DNA of the CDR3: TGCAGTGCTAGCGGGCAGGGAGACAATCAGCCCCAGCATTTT.

The chain employs TRBV21-1 and TRBJ1-6. TRBV21-1 is tagged as a pseudogene. This CDR3 has 16 residues. DNA of the CDR3: TGTGCCAGCAGCTCCAAAGGAGGAGGGGAACGGTCACCCCTCCACTTT. Translated: CASSSKGGGERSPLHF.

The chain couples TRBV28 to TRBJ2-5; D may be TRBD1 or TRBD2 (5 bases each). The CDR3 loop spans 15 amino acids. Germline CDR1 reads MDHEN; CDR2 reads SYDVKM. V lost 0 bases, J lost 4 bases, and 12 bases lay in between. CDR3 amino acids: CASSLWGVRVETQYF. The CDR3 nucleotides are TGTGCCAGCAGTTTATGGGGGGTAAGGGTAGAGACCCAGTACTTC.

V and J are TRBV28 and TRBJ1-1, with D possibly matching TRBD1 (5 bases). Germline V gives CDR1 MDHEN, CDR2 SYDVKM. V lost 5 bases to trimming and J lost 0 bases, with 13 bases between them. The length of the CDR3 is 15 residues. CDR3 region: CASSPLSRVNTEAFF. The CDR3 coding sequence is TGTGCCAGCAGTCCCCTCTCCAGGGTGAACACTGAAGCTTTCTTT.